This T cell receptor beta chain is drawn from a study of Ad26.COV2.S vaccination and SARS-CoV-2 variants. Turning to the study itself: Donor was assigned to the Ad26.COV2.S arm of trial COV1001.

The CDR3 length is 13 residues. V gave up 3 bases and J gave up 5 bases, with 10 bases separating them. The germline CDR1 and CDR2 sequences are SEHNR and FQNEAQ (reference sequence). Treatment noted: roughly 18 received Ad26.COV2.S at low or high dose, single or two shots; several received placebo; per-sample allocation not given. The investigators took samples on day 63 after the first vaccine or placebo injection. In Boston, an adult donor aged 18-55 years took part. An Ad26 vector expressing Wuhan-strain SARS-CoV-2 spike constituted the vaccine. Sequenced by immunoSEQ multiplex PCR; TCRdb stores in-frame clones only, minus some. The sample records fewer than 400,000 clones, around four fifths being singletons.

The chain couples TRBV7-9 to TRBJ1-1, with D possibly being TRBD1 (5 bases). This specimen consisted of peripheral blood, obtained in a trial of Ad26.COV2.S vaccine versus placebo. The source is a person between 18 and 60 years old who received the Ad26.COV2.S COVID-19 vaccine or a placebo. CDR3 DNA: TGTGCCAGCAGCTTGGAGGAGGGGACTGAAGCTTTCTTT. Translated, it gives CASSLEEGTEAFF.